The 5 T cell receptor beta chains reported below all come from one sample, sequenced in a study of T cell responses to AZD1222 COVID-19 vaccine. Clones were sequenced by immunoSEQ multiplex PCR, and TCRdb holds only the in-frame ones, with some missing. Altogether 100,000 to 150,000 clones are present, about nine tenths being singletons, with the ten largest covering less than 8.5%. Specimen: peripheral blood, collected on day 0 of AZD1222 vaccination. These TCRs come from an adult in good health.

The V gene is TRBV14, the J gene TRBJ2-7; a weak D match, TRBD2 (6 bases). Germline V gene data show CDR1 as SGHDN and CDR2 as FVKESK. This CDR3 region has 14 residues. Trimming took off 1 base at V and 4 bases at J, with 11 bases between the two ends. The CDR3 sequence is CASSQGGLIYEQYF. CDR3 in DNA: TGTGCCAGCAGCCAAGGGGGACTGATATACGAGCAGTACTTC.

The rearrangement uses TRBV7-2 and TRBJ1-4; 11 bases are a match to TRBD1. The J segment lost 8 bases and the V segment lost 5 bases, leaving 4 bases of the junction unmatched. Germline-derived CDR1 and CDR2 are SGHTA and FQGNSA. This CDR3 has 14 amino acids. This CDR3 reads CASSPGQGAEKLFF. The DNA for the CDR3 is TGTGCCAGCAGCCCCGGACAGGGGGCGGAAAAACTGTTTTTT.

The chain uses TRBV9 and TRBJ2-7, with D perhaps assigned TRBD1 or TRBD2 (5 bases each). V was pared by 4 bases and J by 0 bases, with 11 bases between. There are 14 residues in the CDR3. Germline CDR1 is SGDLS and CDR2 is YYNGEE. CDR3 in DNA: TGTGCCAGCAGCACATGGGACGCCTCCTACGAGCAGTACTTC. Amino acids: CASSTWDASYEQYF.

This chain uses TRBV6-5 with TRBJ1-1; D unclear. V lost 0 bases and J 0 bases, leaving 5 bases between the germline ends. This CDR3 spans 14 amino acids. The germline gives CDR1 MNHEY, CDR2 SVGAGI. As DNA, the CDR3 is TGTGCCAGCAGTTACTCGCGGTTGAACACTGAAGCTTTCTTT. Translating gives CASSYSRLNTEAFF.

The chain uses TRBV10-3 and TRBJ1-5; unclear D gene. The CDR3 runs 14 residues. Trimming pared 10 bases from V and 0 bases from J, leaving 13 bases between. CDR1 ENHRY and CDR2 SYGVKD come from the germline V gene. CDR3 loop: CATQSDYSNQPQHF. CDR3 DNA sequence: TGTGCCACCCAATCCGATTATAGCAATCAGCCCCAGCATTTT.